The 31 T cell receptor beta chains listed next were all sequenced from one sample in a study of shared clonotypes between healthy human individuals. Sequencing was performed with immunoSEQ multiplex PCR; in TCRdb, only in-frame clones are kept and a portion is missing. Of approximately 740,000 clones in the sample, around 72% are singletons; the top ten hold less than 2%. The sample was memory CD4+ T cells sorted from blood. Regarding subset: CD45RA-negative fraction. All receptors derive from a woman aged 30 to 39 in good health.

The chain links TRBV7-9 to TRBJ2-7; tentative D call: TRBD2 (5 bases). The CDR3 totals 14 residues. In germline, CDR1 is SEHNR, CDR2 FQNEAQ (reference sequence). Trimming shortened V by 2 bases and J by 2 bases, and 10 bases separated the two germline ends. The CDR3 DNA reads TGTGCCAGCAGCTTAACGGGGAATACCTACGAGCAGTACTTC. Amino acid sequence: CASSLTGNTYEQYF.

Here the CDR3 DNA reads TGTGCCAGCATAACTCTCCTGAACACAGATACGCAGTATTTT. This sequence encodes CASITLLNTDTQYF. The chain combines TRBV28 with TRBJ2-3; D unresolved. V dropped 7 bases and J dropped 2 bases, with 13 bases sitting between them. The germline gives CDR1 MDHEN, CDR2 SYDVKM. The CDR3 contains 14 residues.

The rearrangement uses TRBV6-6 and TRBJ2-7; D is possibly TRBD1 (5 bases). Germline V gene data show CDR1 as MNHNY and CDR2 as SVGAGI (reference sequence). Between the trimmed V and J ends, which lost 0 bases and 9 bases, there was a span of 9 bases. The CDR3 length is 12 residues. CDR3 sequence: CASSYSGPLQYF. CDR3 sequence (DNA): TGTGCCAGCAGTTACTCGGGGCCTCTGCAGTACTTC.

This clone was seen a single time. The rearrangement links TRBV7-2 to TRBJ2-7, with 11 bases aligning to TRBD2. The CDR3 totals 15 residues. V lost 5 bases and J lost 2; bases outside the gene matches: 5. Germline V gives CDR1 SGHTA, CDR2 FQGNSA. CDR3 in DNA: TGTGCCAGCAGCATTAGCGGGAGGGGTGCCTACGAGCAGTACTTC. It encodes CASSISGRGAYEQYF.

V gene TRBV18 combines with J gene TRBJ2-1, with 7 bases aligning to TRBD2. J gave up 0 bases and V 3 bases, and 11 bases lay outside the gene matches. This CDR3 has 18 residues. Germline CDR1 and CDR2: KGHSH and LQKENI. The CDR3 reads CASSPRGTDGSSYNEQFF. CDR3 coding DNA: TGTGCCAGCTCACCGCGGGGGACGGATGGAAGCTCCTACAATGAGCAGTTCTTC.

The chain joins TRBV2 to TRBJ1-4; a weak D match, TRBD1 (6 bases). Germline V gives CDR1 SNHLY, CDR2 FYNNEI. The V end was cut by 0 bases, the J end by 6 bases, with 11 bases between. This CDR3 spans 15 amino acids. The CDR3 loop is CASSEAGTTDEKLFF. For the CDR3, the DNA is TGTGCCAGCAGTGAAGCCGGGACAACCGATGAAAAACTGTTTTTT.

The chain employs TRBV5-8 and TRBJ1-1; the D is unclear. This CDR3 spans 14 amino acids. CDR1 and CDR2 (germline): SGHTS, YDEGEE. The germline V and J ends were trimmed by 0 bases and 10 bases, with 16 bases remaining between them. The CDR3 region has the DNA TGTGCCAGCAGCTTGGGAATGGGGTTCCTGGTAGCTTTCTTT. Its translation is CASSLGMGFLVAFF. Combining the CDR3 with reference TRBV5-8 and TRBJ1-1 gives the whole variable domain EAGVTQSPTHLIKTRGQQATLRCSPISGHTSVYWYQQALGLGLQFLLWYDEGEERNRGNFPPRFSGRQFPNYSSELNVNALELEDSALYLCASSLGMGFLVAFFGQGTRLTVV.

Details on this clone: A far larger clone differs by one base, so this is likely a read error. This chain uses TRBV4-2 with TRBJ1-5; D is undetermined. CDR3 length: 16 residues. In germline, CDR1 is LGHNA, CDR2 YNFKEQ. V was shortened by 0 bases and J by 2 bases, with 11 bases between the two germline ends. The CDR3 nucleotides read TGTGCCAGCAGCCAAGATGGCGGGTTTGGCAATCAGCCCCAGCATTTT. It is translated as CASSQDGGFGNQPQHF.

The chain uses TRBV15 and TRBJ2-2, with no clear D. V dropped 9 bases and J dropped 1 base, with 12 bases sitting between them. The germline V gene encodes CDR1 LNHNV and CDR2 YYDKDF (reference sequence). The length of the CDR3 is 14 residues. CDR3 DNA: TGTGCCACAAAGGGCCTGATGAACACCGGGGAGCTGTTTTTT. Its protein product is CATKGLMNTGELFF.

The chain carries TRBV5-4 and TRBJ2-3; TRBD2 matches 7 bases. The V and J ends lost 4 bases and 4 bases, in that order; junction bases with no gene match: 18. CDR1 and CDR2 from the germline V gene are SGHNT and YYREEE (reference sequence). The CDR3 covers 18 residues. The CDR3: CASSPSASGPLRADTQYF. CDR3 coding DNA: TGTGCCAGCAGCCCTTCGGCTAGCGGCCCCCTGAGGGCAGATACGCAGTATTTT.

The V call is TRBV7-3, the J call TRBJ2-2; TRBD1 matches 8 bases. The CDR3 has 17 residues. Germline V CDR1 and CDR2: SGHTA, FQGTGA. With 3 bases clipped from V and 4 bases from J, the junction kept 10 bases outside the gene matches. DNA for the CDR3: TGTGCCAGCAGCTTCTCCTCGACAGGGGACGGCACCGGGGAGCTGTTTTTT. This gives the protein CASSFSSTGDGTGELFF.

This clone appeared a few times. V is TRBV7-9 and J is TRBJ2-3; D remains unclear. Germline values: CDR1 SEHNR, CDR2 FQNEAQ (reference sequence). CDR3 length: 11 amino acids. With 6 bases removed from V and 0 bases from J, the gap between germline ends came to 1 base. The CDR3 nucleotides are TGTGCCAGCAGGAGCACAGATACGCAGTATTTT. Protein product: CASRSTDTQYF.

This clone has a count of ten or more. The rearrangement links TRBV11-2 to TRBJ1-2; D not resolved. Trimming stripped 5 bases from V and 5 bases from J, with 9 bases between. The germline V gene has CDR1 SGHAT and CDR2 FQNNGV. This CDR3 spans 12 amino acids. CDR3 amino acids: CASSPDGYGYTF. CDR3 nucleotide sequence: TGTGCCAGCAGCCCGGACGGGTATGGCTACACCTTC.

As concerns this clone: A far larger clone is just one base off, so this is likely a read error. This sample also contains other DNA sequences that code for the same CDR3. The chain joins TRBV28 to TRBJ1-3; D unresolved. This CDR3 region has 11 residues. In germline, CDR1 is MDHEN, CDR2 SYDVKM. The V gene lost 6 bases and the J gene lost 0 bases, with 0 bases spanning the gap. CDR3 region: CASSSGNTIYF. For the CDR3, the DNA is TGTGCCAGCAGCTCTGGAAACACCATATATTTT.

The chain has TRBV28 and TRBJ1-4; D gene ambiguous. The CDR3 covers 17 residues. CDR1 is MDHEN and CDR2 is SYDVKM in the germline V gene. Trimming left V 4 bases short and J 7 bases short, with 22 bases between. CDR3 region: CASSSIAGRGKREKLFF. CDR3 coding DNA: TGTGCCAGCAGTTCGATTGCGGGTCGCGGGAAGCGTGAAAAACTGTTTTTT.

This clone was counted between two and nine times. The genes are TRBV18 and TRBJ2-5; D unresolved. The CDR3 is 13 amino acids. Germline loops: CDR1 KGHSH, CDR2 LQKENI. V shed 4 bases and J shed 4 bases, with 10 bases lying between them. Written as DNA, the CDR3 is TGTGCCAGCTCACGCGCAAGGATAGAGACCCAGTACTTC. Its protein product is CASSRARIETQYF.

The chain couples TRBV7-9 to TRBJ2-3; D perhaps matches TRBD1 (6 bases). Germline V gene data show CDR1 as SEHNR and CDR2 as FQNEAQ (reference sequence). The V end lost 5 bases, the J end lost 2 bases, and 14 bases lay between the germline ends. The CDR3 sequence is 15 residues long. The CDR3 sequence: CASSLDRSSTDTQYF. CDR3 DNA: TGTGCCAGCAGCCTCGACAGGTCCTCCACAGATACGCAGTATTTT.

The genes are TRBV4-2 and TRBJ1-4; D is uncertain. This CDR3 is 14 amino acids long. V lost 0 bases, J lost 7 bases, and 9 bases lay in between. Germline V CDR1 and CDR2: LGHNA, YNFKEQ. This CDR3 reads CASSQDLLGEKLFF. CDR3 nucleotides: TGTGCCAGCAGCCAAGATCTATTGGGTGAAAAACTGTTTTTT.

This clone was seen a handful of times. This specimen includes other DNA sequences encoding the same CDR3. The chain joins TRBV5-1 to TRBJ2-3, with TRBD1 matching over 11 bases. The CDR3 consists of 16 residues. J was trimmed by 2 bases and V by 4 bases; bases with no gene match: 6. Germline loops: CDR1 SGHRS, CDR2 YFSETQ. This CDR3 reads CASSVGQGASTDTQYF. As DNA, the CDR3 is TGCGCCAGCAGCGTAGGACAGGGGGCTTCCACAGATACGCAGTATTTT.

DNA for the CDR3: TGTGCCAGTAGTCTGCGAGAGCAGGTAGATACGCAGTATTTT. Residues: CASSLREQVDTQYF. The gene calls are TRBV19 and TRBJ2-3; D gene ambiguous. There are 14 residues in the CDR3. V was pared by 5 bases and J by 5 bases, with 14 bases between. Germline V CDR1 and CDR2: LNHDA, SQIVND (reference sequence).

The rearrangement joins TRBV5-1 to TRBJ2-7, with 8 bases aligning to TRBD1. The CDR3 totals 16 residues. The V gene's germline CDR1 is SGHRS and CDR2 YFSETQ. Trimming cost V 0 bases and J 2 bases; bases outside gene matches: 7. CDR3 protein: CASSLVGQGAPYEQYF. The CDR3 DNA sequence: TGCGCCAGCAGCTTGGTTGGTCAGGGGGCTCCCTACGAGCAGTACTTC. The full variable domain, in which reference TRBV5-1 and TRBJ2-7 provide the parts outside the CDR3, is KAGVTQTPRYLIKTRGQQVTLSCSPISGHRSVSWYQQTPGQGLQFLFEYFSETQRNKGNFPGRFSGRQFSNSRSEMNVSTLELGDSALYLCASSLVGQGAPYEQYFGPGTRLTVT.

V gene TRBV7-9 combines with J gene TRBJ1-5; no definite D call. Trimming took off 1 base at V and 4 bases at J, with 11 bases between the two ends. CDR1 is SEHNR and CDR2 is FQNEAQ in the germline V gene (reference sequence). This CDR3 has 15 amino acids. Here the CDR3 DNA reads TGTGCCAGCAGCTTAGGAGCGGGAGGAAATCAGCCCCAGCATTTT. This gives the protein CASSLGAGGNQPQHF.

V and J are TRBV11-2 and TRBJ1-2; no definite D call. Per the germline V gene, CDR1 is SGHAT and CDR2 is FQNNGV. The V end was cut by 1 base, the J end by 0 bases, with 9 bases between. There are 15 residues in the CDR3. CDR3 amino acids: CASSLGAASNYGYTF. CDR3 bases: TGTGCCAGCAGCTTAGGTGCGGCATCTAACTATGGCTACACCTTC. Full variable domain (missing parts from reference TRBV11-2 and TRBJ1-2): EAGVAQSPRYKIIEKRQSVAFWCNPISGHATLYWYQQILGQGPKLLIQFQNNGVVDDSQLPKDRFSAERLKGVDSTLKIQPAKLEDSAVYLCASSLGAASNYGYTFGSGTRLTVV.

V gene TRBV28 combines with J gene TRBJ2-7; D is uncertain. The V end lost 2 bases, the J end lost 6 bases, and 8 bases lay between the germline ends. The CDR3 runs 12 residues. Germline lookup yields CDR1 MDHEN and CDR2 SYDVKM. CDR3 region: CASSLRVSEQYF. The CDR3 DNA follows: TGTGCCAGCAGTTTACGAGTCAGCGAGCAGTACTTC.

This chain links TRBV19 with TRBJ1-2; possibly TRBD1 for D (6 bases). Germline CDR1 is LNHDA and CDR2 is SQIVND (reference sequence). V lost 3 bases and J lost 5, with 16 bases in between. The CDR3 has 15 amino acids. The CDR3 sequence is CASSIPQTGSYGYTF. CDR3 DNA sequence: TGTGCCAGTAGTATCCCACAGACAGGTTCATATGGCTACACCTTC.

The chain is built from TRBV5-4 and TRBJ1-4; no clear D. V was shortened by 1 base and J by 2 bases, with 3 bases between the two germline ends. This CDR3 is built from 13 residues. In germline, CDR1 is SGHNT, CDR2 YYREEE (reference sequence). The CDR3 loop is CASSLWTNEKLFF. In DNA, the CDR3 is TGTGCCAGCAGCTTGTGGACTAATGAAAAACTGTTTTTT.

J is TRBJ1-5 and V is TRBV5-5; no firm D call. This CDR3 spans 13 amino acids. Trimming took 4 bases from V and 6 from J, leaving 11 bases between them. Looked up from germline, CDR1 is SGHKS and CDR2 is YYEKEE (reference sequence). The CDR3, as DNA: TGTGCCAGCAGCCTCACCCCTTCTCAGCCCCAGCATTTT. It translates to CASSLTPSQPQHF.

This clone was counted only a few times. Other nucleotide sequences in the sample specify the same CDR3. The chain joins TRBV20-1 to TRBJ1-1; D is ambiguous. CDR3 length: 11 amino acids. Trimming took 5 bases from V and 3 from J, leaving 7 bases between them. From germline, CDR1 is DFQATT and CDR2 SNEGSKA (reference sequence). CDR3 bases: TGCAGTGCTGACAAAGACACTGAAGCTTTCTTT. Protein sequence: CSADKDTEAFF.

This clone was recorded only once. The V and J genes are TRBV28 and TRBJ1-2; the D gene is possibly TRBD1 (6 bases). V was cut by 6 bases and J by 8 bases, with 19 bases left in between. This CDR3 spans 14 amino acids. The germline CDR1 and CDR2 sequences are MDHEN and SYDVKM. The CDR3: CASRTSGQTRGYTF. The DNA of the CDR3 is TGTGCCAGCAGAACCAGCGGACAGACAAGGGGCTACACCTTC.

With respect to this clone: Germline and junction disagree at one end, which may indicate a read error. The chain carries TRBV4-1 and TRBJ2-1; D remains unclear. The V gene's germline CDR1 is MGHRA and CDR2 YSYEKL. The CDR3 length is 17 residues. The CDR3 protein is CASSQVSGGSSYNEQFF. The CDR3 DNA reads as TGCGCCAGCAGTCAAGTTAGTGGCGGAAGCTCCTACAATGAGCAGTTCTTC.

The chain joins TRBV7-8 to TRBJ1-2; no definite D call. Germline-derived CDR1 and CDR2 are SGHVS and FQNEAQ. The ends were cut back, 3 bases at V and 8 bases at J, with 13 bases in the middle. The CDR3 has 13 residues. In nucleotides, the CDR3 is TGTGCCAGCAGCTTCATGTCCTCGCAGGGCTACACCTTC. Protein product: CASSFMSSQGYTF.